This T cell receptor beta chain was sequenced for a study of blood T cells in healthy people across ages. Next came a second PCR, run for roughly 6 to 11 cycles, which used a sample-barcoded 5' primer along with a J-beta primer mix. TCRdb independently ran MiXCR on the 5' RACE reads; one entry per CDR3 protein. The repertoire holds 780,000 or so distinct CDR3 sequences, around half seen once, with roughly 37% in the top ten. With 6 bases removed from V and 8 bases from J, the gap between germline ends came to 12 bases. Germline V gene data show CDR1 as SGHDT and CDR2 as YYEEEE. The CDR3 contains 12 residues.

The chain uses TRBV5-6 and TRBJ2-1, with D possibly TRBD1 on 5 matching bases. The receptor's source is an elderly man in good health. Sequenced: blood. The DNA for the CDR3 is TGTGCCAGCAACGTCAGGGTCGATGAGCAGTTCTTC. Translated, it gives CASNVRVDEQFF.